A selection of T cell receptor beta chains follows, all from one sample in a study of blood T cell repertoires in COVID-19. Only in-frame clones appear in the TCRdb table, and some are missing; sequencing was by immunoSEQ multiplex PCR. The sample has fewer than 200,000 clones; over 80% are singletons. The sequenced material came from peripheral blood. The receptor set was obtained from a woman in her 70s with COVID-19, enrolled during active disease. The CDR3 runs from the conserved cysteine through the conserved F or W. A D gene is named only where the DNA matches it firmly. Clone size is stated in some rows and not others, as once, few, many or a class when expanded.

>16|TRBV11-2|NA|NA|TRBJ2-3
TGTGCCAGCAGCTTAAGGACTCCCCCCCGCACAGATACGCAGTATTTT
CASSLRTPPRTDTQYF
>15|TRBV18|NA|NA|TRBJ1-4
TGTGCCAGCTCAGCAATCGGGTCAACTAATGAAAAACTGTTTTTT
CASSAIGSTNEKLFF
>16|TRBV9|NA|NA|TRBJ1-2
TGTGCCAGCAGCGTAGTTAATGCAGAGGGAGCTTATGGCTACACCTTC
CASSVVNAEGAYGYTF
>14|TRBV7-3|NA|NA|TRBJ2-2
TGTGCCAGCAGTAAATCTATTAACACCGGGGAGCTGTTTTTT
CASSKSINTGELFF
>13|TRBV29-1|NA|NA|TRBJ1-1
TGCAGCGCGCGGACAGACATGAACACTGAAGCTTTCTTT
CSARTDMNTEAFF
>16|TRBV4-3|few|TRBD2|TRBJ2-2
TGCGCCAGCAGCCAAGGCCTAGCGGGAGGGCCGGGGGAGCTGTTTTTT
CASSQGLAGGPGELFF
>14|TRBV5-1|few|TRBD1|TRBJ2-7
TGCGCCAGCAGCTCCGGGACAGGGTACTCTGTGCAGTACTTC
CASSSGTGYSVQYF
>17|TRBV9|NA|TRBD2|TRBJ2-2
TGTGCCAGCAGCGTAGCTACTCCAGGGAGGGGAACCGGGGAGCTGTTTTTT
CASSVATPGRGTGELFF
>15|TRBV7-9|NA|TRBD1|TRBJ1-2
TGTGCCAGCAGCCAGGACAGGGGGCTTGCCTATGGCTACACCTTC
CASSQDRGLAYGYTF
>14|TRBV5-1|once|TRBD2|TRBJ2-7
TGCGCCAGCAGCGCTAGCGGAACGTCCTACGAGCAGTACTTC
CASSASGTSYEQYF
>15|TRBV10-2|NA|NA|TRBJ1-6
TGCGCCAGCAGTGACGGTGGGCATTGGAATTCACCCCTCCACTTT
CASSDGGHWNSPLHF
>15|TRBV6-5|NA|TRBD1|TRBJ1-6
TGTGCCAGCAGGACTAACCGGGACAGCAATTCACCCCTCCACTTT
CASRTNRDSNSPLHF
>12|TRBV29-1|NA|TRBD1|TRBJ1-4
TGCAGCGTTCAGGGGGATAATGAAAAACTGTTTTTT
CSVQGDNEKLFF
>14|TRBV9|NA|TRBD1|TRBJ1-1
TGTGCCAGCAGCACCCGGACAGGGAACACTGAAGCTTTCTTT
CASSTRTGNTEAFF
>13|TRBV20-1|NA|NA|TRBJ2-3
TGCAGTGCTAGTCAGGGATACACAGATACGCAGTATTTT
CSASQGYTDTQYF
>19|TRBV7-2|NA|TRBD2|TRBJ2-1
TGTGCCAGCAGCTTCCCCCAGACTAGCGGGAGAGAGGCGTACAATGAGCAGTTCTTC
CASSFPQTSGREAYNEQFF
>15|TRBV6-6|NA|NA|TRBJ1-3
TGTGCCAGCGGATTACAGGGACGTTCTGGAAACACCATATATTTT
CASGLQGRSGNTIYF
>14|TRBV13|NA|NA|TRBJ2-1
TGTGCCAGTTTTCGGAGGGGATTTTTTGGTGAGCAGTTCTTC
CASFRRGFFGEQFF
>14|TRBV15|NA|TRBD2|TRBJ2-7
TGTGCCACCAGTCAAGCGGGAGGGCCGAGGGAGCAGTACTTC
CATSQAGGPREQYF
>15|TRBV7-2|NA|NA|TRBJ1-2
TGTGCCAGCAGCTTAGATTCTCCGGGATCGGCTGGCTACACCTTC
CASSLDSPGSAGYTF
>15|TRBV7-2|NA|TRBD2|TRBJ2-7
TGTGCCAGCAGCTTCAACGGGGGGGTGGTAGCCGAGCAGTACTTC
CASSFNGGVVAEQYF
>9|TRBV12-5|once|NA|TRBJ1-5
TGTGCTAGACGGCAGCCCCAGCATTTT
CARRQPQHF
>13|TRBV7-2|once|NA|TRBJ2-1
TGTGCCAGCAGCTTGGGGCGGAACAATGAGCAGTTCTTC
CASSLGRNNEQFF
>16|TRBV7-2|NA|TRBD2|TRBJ2-1
TGTGCCAGCAGCTTCCGTGGGGCGGGAGGAGGGAATGAGCAGTTCTTC
CASSFRGAGGGNEQFF
>14|TRBV18|NA|NA|TRBJ1-2
TGTGCCAGCTCACCTAGCCAAAGAAACTATGGCTACACCTTC
CASSPSQRNYGYTF
>17|TRBV28|NA|TRBD1|TRBJ1-5
TGTGCCAGCAAAACCGGGGCACTAACAGGGGAGAGTCAGCCCCAGCATTTT
CASKTGALTGESQPQHF
>12|TRBV12-5|NA|NA|TRBJ1-4
TGTGCTAGTGCGGGTCCCGACGAAAAACTGTTTTTT
CASAGPDEKLFF
>16|TRBV7-9|NA|TRBD2|TRBJ2-3
TGTGCCAGCAGCTTAAGAGAGCGGGACTCAGGAGATACGCAGTATTTT
CASSLRERDSGDTQYF
>15|TRBV19|NA|NA|TRBJ2-6
TGTGCCAGTACCCGACAGTATTTCGGGGCCAACGTCCTGACTTTC
CASTRQYFGANVLTF
>16|TRBV7-2|NA|NA|TRBJ2-1
TGTGCCAGCAGCTTAGACACTTCAGGTTCCTACAATGAGCAGTTCTTC
CASSLDTSGSYNEQFF
>13|TRBV29-1|NA|NA|TRBJ1-4
TGCAGCGTTAGCGGTATGATCCCTGAAAAACTGTTTTTT
CSVSGMIPEKLFF
>15|TRBV11-1|NA|NA|TRBJ2-2
TGTGCCAGCAGCTTAGATAGCGCGAACACCGGGGAGCTGTTTTTT
CASSLDSANTGELFF
>14|TRBV7-8|NA|NA|TRBJ2-7
TGTGCCAGCAGCTTAGGAGGGATTACCTACGAGCAGTACTTC
CASSLGGITYEQYF
>15|TRBV6-5|few|TRBD1|TRBJ1-4
TGTGCCAGCAAAATCCCCGGGACAGGGAGTGAAAAACTGTTTTTT
CASKIPGTGSEKLFF
>13|TRBV7-2|NA|NA|TRBJ1-2
TGTGCCAGCAGCTTGCAGGGGCACTATGGCTACACCTTC
CASSLQGHYGYTF
>15|TRBV9|NA|TRBD2|TRBJ2-2
TGTGCCAGCAGCGGACTAGCATTAAACACCGGGGAGCTGTTTTTT
CASSGLALNTGELFF
>13|TRBV11-2|NA|NA|TRBJ2-3
TGTGCCAGCAGCTTAATCCGGACAGATACGCAGTATTTT
CASSLIRTDTQYF
>14|TRBV10-1|NA|NA|TRBJ2-5
TGCGCCAGCAGCAATAACAGGGTCCCAGAGACCCAGTACTTC
CASSNNRVPETQYF
>15|TRBV7-2|NA|NA|TRBJ2-5
TGTGCCAGCAGCTTAACAGCACAGCCATGGGAGACCCAGTACTTC
CASSLTAQPWETQYF
>11|TRBV6-2/TRBV6-3|NA|NA|TRBJ2-7
TGTGCCAGCAGTTACCTCTACGAGCAGTACTTC
CASSYLYEQYF
>17|TRBV27|NA|NA|TRBJ2-7
TGTGCCAGCAGCCTGGGGCAGGGGAGAGGTTGGGGCTACGAGCAGTACTTC
CASSLGQGRGWGYEQYF
>14|TRBV5-1|NA|NA|TRBJ1-1
TGCGCCAGCAGCTCTCAGGGAGGTGGCACTGAAGCTTTCTTT
CASSSQGGGTEAFF
>14|TRBV19|NA|NA|TRBJ1-3
TGTGCCAGTATCGACAGGAGCTCTGGAAACACCATATATTTT
CASIDRSSGNTIYF
>14|TRBV7-2|NA|NA|TRBJ1-5
TGTGCCAGCAGCCTGCCCGGGACACATCAGCCCCAGCATTTT
CASSLPGTHQPQHF
>15|TRBV5-1|NA|NA|TRBJ2-2
TGCGCCAGCACAGAGAGCGGCTTGGGCACCGGGGAGCTGTTTTTT
CASTESGLGTGELFF
>15|TRBV15|NA|TRBD1|TRBJ1-2
TGTGCCACCAGCAGGGACAGGGTTTATAGCTATGGCTACACCTTC
CATSRDRVYSYGYTF
>16|TRBV6-6|NA|NA|TRBJ2-7
TGTGCCAGCAGTTACTCGAGAGTGGACAAGCTCTATGAGCAGTACTTC
CASSYSRVDKLYEQYF
>15|TRBV18|NA|NA|TRBJ1-1
TGTGCCAGCTCACCCAGGTCCGGGGAGGGTACTGAAGCTTTCTTT
CASSPRSGEGTEAFF
>14|TRBV6-2/TRBV6-3|NA|NA|TRBJ1-1
TGTGCCAGCAGTTATCCCAGGGTGAACACTGAAGCTTTCTTT
CASSYPRVNTEAFF
>13|TRBV28|NA|NA|TRBJ1-4
TGTGCCAGCATCGACAGCCTCAGGGAAAAACTGTTTTTT
CASIDSLREKLFF
>15|TRBV27|NA|NA|TRBJ1-6
TGTGCCAGCAGCTCCCTGACACCCGTGTGGGCACCCCTCCACTTT
CASSSLTPVWAPLHF
>14|TRBV7-9|NA|NA|TRBJ1-1
TGTGCCAGCAGCCGATTAAGGGGGAAGACTGAAGCTTTCTTT
CASSRLRGKTEAFF
>14|TRBV19|NA|TRBD2|TRBJ2-7
TGTGCCAGTAAGACTTATAGCGGGAGCGATGAGCAGTACTTC
CASKTYSGSDEQYF
>17|TRBV14|NA|NA|TRBJ1-2
TGTGCCAGCAGCCAAGAAGGGAGGGTCAGCCAGGAGAATGGCTACACCTTC
CASSQEGRVSQENGYTF
>16|TRBV10-2|NA|NA|TRBJ2-7
TGCGCCAGCAGTGCTAGGGCGGGGTCATATCCCTACGAGCAGTACTTC
CASSARAGSYPYEQYF
>15|TRBV6-2/TRBV6-3|NA|NA|TRBJ2-7
TGTGCCAGCAGTCCGCCGGGACTTGGTTCCTACGAGCAGTACTTC
CASSPPGLGSYEQYF
>13|TRBV5-4|NA|TRBD1|TRBJ2-7
TGTGCCAGCAGCTACATCGGACAGGGCGAGCAGTACTTC
CASSYIGQGEQYF
>13|TRBV12-3/TRBV12-4|NA|NA|TRBJ1-1
TGTGCCAGCAGTTTAAGCTCGGGGTTTGAAGCTTTCTTT
CASSLSSGFEAFF